Listed below are T cell receptor beta chains from one sample, sequenced in a study of CD8 T cells in ankylosing spondylitis. One entry per CDR3 protein, called by TCRdb with MiXCR from the 5' RACE reads. The sample has roughly 38,000 distinct CDR3 sequences; around 10% are singletons. Sequencing input: blood, either unsorted or a sorted T cell fraction (not recorded which). The receptors originated from a male donor with ankylosing spondylitis or in good health (not recorded which). The CDR3 runs from the conserved cysteine through the conserved F or W. Clone size, where shown, is once, few, many, or a class for clones that have expanded.

V	J	size	CDR3
TRBV25-1	TRBJ2-1	many	CASSESREFYNEQFF
TRBV6-5	TRBJ2-2	many	CASSYKRTGHTGELFF
TRBV15	TRBJ1-5	many	CATSNQGTHQPQHF
TRBV4-1	TRBJ1-2	NA	CASGPGTPCGYTF
TRBV24-1	TRBJ2-5	many	CATSDGRTQKETQYF
TRBV27	TRBJ2-5	few	CASSLASGETQYF
TRBV20-1	TRBJ2-1	many	CSARLAGDGGYNEQFF
TRBV12-3/TRBV12-4	TRBJ1-1	few	CASSSRLRHKNTEAFF
TRBV5-6	TRBJ2-5	few	CASSFKLRLAGASQETQYF
TRBV20-1	TRBJ2-1	many	CSAPTSGASYNEQFF
TRBV28	TRBJ1-5	many	CASSFWDRGIGNQPQHF
TRBV29-1	TRBJ2-7	many	CSVQLDRTSYEQYF
TRBV5-5	TRBJ2-1	many	CASSSRIAGDNEQFF
TRBV20-1	TRBJ2-1	many	CSADREGNEQFF
TRBV4-1	TRBJ2-7	many	CASSSPGASGRAGEQYF
TRBV12-3/TRBV12-4	TRBJ1-2	many	CASSFRAGANYGYTF
TRBV9	TRBJ2-1	many	CASSPLWDRGPNEQFF
TRBV3-1	TRBJ2-7	NA	CASSPGQGYSYEQYF
TRBV7-9	TRBJ1-1	many	CASSPPLGQPMNTEAFF
TRBV12-3/TRBV12-4	TRBJ2-3	many	CASSSTGSHTDTQYF
TRBV13	TRBJ2-1	NA	CASSFLGGRSYNEQFF
TRBV7-9	TRBJ2-2	many	CASSLLQAGEYTGELFF
TRBV5-6	TRBJ2-3	many	CASSPSGLATADTQYF
TRBV7-2	TRBJ2-7	many	CASSLEGPYEQYF
TRBV9	TRBJ1-1	many	CASSARALANTEAFF
TRBV5-6	TRBJ2-3	NA	CASSPGTSGILDTQYF
TRBV15	TRBJ2-5	many	CATSRGRTETQYF